The rows below give T cell receptor beta chains drawn from one sample of a study of blood T cell repertoires in COVID-19. Clones were sequenced by immunoSEQ multiplex PCR, and TCRdb holds only the in-frame ones, with some missing. The repertoire has a few hundred thousand clones, 85% of them found once; the top ten carry roughly a sixth. Sequencing was carried out using PBMCs or T cells enriched from blood (not recorded which). The source is a man aged 35-49 years who had recovered from COVID-19. The CDR3 runs from the conserved cysteine through the conserved F or W. D genes are given only for firm matches. The listing skips clone size in some rows; elsewhere it reads once, few, many or a size class.

d_gene | j_gene | v_gene | abundance | CDR3aa | CDR3nt
TRBD2 | TRBJ2-3 | TRBV19 | many | CASRSLAGDTDTQYF | TGTGCCAGTAGGTCACTAGCGGGGGACACAGATACGCAGTATTTT
NA | TRBJ1-5 | TRBV6-2/TRBV6-3 | NA | CASSYVDNNQPQHF | TGTGCCAGCAGTTACGTGGACAACAATCAGCCCCAGCATTTT
TRBD2 | TRBJ2-2 | TRBV7-7 | few | CASSRGAGELFF | TGTGCTAGCAGCCGGGGGGCCGGGGAGCTGTTTTTT
NA | TRBJ2-7 | TRBV21-1 | NA | CASSKGKVTRTSGYEQYF | TGTGCCAGCAGCAAAGGTAAAGTTACTCGGACTAGCGGCTACGAGCAGTACTTC
NA | TRBJ2-7 | TRBV25-1 | NA | CASSAYYEQYF | TGTGCCAGCAGTGCGTACTACGAGCAGTACTTC
NA | TRBJ2-5 | TRBV5-1 | NA | CASSLGSGNQETQYF | TGCGCCAGCAGCTTGGGCAGCGGCAACCAAGAGACCCAGTACTTC
NA | TRBJ1-3 | TRBV7-9 | NA | CASSFRYMDIESGNTIYF | TGTGCCAGCAGCTTTCGTTATATGGACATTGAGTCTGGAAACACCATATATTTT
TRBD1 | TRBJ1-1 | TRBV10-2 | NA | CASRDPGQANTEAFF | TGCGCCAGCAGGGACCCGGGACAGGCGAACACTGAAGCTTTCTTT
NA | TRBJ2-2 | TRBV7-3 | NA | CASSFAGGELFF | TGTGCCAGCAGCTTTGCCGGCGGGGAGCTGTTTTTT
NA | TRBJ1-2 | TRBV21-1 | NA | CASSKGTGVGYTF | TGTGCCAGCAGCAAAGGTACAGGGGTTGGCTACACCTTC
NA | TRBJ1-3 | TRBV5-6 | NA | CASSVASSGNTIYF | TGTGCCAGCAGCGTGGCGAGCTCTGGAAACACCATATATTTT
NA | TRBJ2-7 | TRBV5-1 | NA | CASSLGQGGGEQYF | TGCGCCAGCAGCTTAGGGCAGGGGGGAGGCGAGCAGTACTTC
NA | TRBJ2-3 | TRBV10-1 | NA | CASSESLASTDTQYF | TGCGCCAGCAGTGAGTCTCTGGCTAGCACAGATACGCAGTATTTT
TRBD1 | TRBJ2-7 | TRBV5-4 | NA | CATSYGTENYEQYF | TGTGCCACCTCATACGGGACAGAGAACTACGAGCAGTACTTC
TRBD2 | TRBJ2-3 | TRBV29-1 | NA | CSAVTPASGMFTDTQYF | TGCAGCGCCGTTACCCCCGCTAGCGGGATGTTCACAGATACGCAGTATTTT
TRBD2 | TRBJ2-4 | TRBV7-8 | NA | CASSLWGGELDIQYF | TGTGCCAGCAGCTTGTGGGGGGGAGAATTGGACATTCAGTACTTC
NA | TRBJ1-6 | TRBV27 | many | CASSLSNRHYNSPLHF | TGTGCCAGCAGTTTATCGAACAGACACTATAATTCACCCCTCCACTTT
NA | TRBJ1-2 | TRBV2 | NA | CASSGGRANYGYTF | TGTGCCAGCAGTGGGGGCAGGGCAAACTATGGCTACACCTTC
NA | TRBJ1-5 | TRBV10-3 | NA | CAISEAGAGENGNQPQHF | TGTGCCATCAGTGAGGCGGGGGCAGGGGAAAATGGCAATCAGCCCCAGCATTTT
NA | TRBJ1-1 | TRBV3-1/TRBV3-2 | NA | CASSDRGVPEAFF | TGTGCCAGCAGCGATCGCGGGGTCCCTGAAGCTTTTTTT
NA | TRBJ1-4 | TRBV7-9 | NA | CASRGEGSQEKLFF | TGTGCCAGCAGAGGGGAGGGCTCGCAAGAAAAACTGTTTTTT
NA | TRBJ2-1 | TRBV7-3 | NA | CASSRRPTTGNEQFF | TGTGCCAGCAGTAGAAGGCCTACTACGGGTAATGAGCAGTTCTTC
NA | TRBJ1-1 | TRBV24-1 | NA | CATSDHNAEAFF | TGTGCCACCAGTGACCACAATGCTGAAGCTTTCTTT
TRBD2 | TRBJ2-7 | TRBV3-1/TRBV3-2 | NA | CASSQQTSAYEQYF | TGTGCCAGCAGCCAGCAGACTAGCGCCTACGAGCAGTACTTC
NA | TRBJ2-7 | TRBV28 | NA | CASTTEVGHEQYF | TGTGCCAGCACCACCGAAGTTGGCCACGAGCAGTACTTC
NA | TRBJ1-5 | TRBV2 | NA | CASSEIGNQPQHF | TGTGCCAGCAGTGAGATAGGCAATCAGCCCCAGCATTTT
NA | TRBJ2-7 | TRBV2 | NA | CASRGGQVKIYEQYF | TGTGCCAGCAGGGGAGGCCAAGTCAAGATTTACGAGCAGTACTTC
NA | TRBJ2-1 | TRBV9 | NA | CASSTYDLGLGTYNEQFF | TGTGCCAGCAGCACCTATGATTTGGGACTTGGGACCTACAATGAGCAGTTCTTC
TRBD1 | TRBJ1-2 | TRBV6-5 | NA | CASSYGTASSNYGYTF | TGTGCCAGCAGCTACGGGACAGCGTCCTCTAACTATGGCTACACCTTC
TRBD2 | TRBJ2-7 | TRBV4-1 | NA | CASSQTSASSYEQYF | TGCGCCAGCAGCCAGACTAGCGCGAGCTCCTACGAGCAGTACTTC
NA | TRBJ2-5 | TRBV6-1 | NA | CASSGELFVQGPLRTQYF | TGTGCCAGCAGTGGTGAATTATTTGTACAGGGACCCCTCCGGACCCAGTACTTC
NA | TRBJ2-7 | TRBV28 | NA | CASSFGGSSYEQYF | TGTGCCAGCAGTTTTGGCGGTAGCTCCTACGAGCAGTACTTC
TRBD2 | TRBJ2-7 | TRBV2 | NA | CASTGEGYEQYF | TGTGCCAGCACGGGGGAGGGCTACGAGCAGTACTTC
NA | TRBJ2-7 | TRBV7-2 | NA | CASSLMRNEQYF | TGTGCCAGCAGCCTTATGAGAAACGAGCAGTACTTC
NA | TRBJ1-1 | TRBV6-1 | few | CASSEQGLVNTEAFF | TGTGCCAGCAGTGAACAGGGGCTTGTGAACACTGAAGCTTTCTTT
NA | TRBJ2-1 | TRBV6-2/TRBV6-3 | NA | CASSLRGARDNEQFF | TGTGCCAGCAGTTTACGGGGGGCAAGGGACAATGAGCAGTTCTTC
NA | TRBJ1-2 | TRBV12-3/TRBV12-4 | NA | CASSLEAGRTTF | TGTGCCAGCAGTTTAGAAGCGGGGCGGACCACCTTC
TRBD1 | TRBJ1-2 | TRBV19 | NA | CASLQTGEYGYTF | TGTGCCAGCCTTCAGACAGGGGAGTATGGCTACACCTTC
TRBD1 | TRBJ2-1 | TRBV29-1 | once | CSVAGGADNEQFF | TGCAGCGTTGCAGGGGGCGCCGACAATGAGCAGTTCTTC
NA | TRBJ1-3 | TRBV6-5 | NA | CASVDTGGRNTIYF | TGTGCCAGCGTCGATACCGGGGGGCGAAACACCATATATTTT
TRBD2 | TRBJ2-7 | TRBV7-6 | NA | CASSWGLADEQYF | TGTGCCAGCAGCTGGGGACTAGCGGACGAGCAGTACTTC
TRBD2 | TRBJ2-1 | TRBV9 | NA | CASSVTAGGYNEQFF | TGTGCCAGCAGCGTAACAGCGGGGGGCTACAATGAGCAGTTCTTC
TRBD1 | TRBJ1-2 | TRBV5-1 | NA | CASSPGQDYGYTF | TGCGCCAGCAGTCCCGGACAGGACTATGGCTACACCTTC
NA | TRBJ2-2 | TRBV3-1/TRBV3-2 | few | CASSQSGGRGLNTGELFF | TGTGCCAGCAGCCAAAGTGGGGGTCGGGGACTGAACACCGGGGAGCTGTTTTTT
TRBD1 | TRBJ1-1 | TRBV7-9 | NA | CASDRGNTEAFF | TGTGCCAGCGACAGGGGGAACACTGAAGCTTTCTTT
NA | TRBJ2-7 | TRBV5-1 | once | CASTRDTNTYEQYF | TGCGCCAGCACCCGGGACACCAATACTTACGAGCAGTACTTC
NA | TRBJ2-7 | TRBV19 | NA | CASRPSMTGYYEQYF | TGTGCCAGTAGACCTTCCATGACAGGATACTACGAGCAGTACTTC
TRBD2 | TRBJ2-7 | TRBV7-2 | NA | CASSFLGGGSFYEQYF | TGTGCCAGCAGCTTTCTTGGTGGCGGGAGTTTCTACGAGCAGTACTTC
TRBD1 | TRBJ1-2 | TRBV27 | NA | CASSSMRRTGGGNGYTF | TGTGCCAGCAGTTCAATGAGAAGGACAGGGGGAGGTAATGGCTACACCTTC
NA | TRBJ1-1 | TRBV20-1 | NA | CSASYPEAFF | TGCAGTGCTAGTTATCCTGAAGCTTTCTTT
NA | TRBJ2-6 | TRBV7-2 | NA | CASSSPQGPGANVLTF | TGTGCCAGCAGCTCGCCTCAGGGGCCCGGGGCCAACGTCCTGACTTTC
NA | TRBJ1-5 | TRBV19 | NA | CASRFHSEPQHF | TGTGCCAGTAGGTTTCATTCGGAGCCCCAGCATTTT
TRBD2 | TRBJ2-6 | TRBV13 | NA | CASSRGLAAFSGANVLTF | TGTGCCAGCAGCCGGGGACTAGCGGCCTTCTCTGGGGCCAACGTCCTGACTTTC
NA | TRBJ1-1 | TRBV3-1/TRBV3-2 | NA | CASSQTGGIGAFF | TGTGCCAGCAGCCAGACCGGGGGTATTGGGGCTTTCTTT
NA | TRBJ2-3 | TRBV25-1 | NA | CASSDFAEYTDTQYF | TGTGCCAGCAGTGATTTCGCGGAATACACAGATACGCAGTATTTT